This TCR beta chain was retrieved from a study of neoadjuvant anti-PD-1 for oral cavity cancer. Noted time point: after neoadjuvant nivolumab, at surgical resection. Blood cells were analyzed directly, without culture or expansion. Study-wide results and limits: After neoadjuvant nivolumab, PBMC T cell clonality was significantly higher in non-responders than responders.

Six replicates per PBMC sample, mostly from 450 to 600 ng of genomic DNA. Profiled with immunoSEQ multiplex PCR; TCRdb holds only in-frame clones, not every one. The repertoire holds around 65,000 clones, with 86% as singletons. Remarks on this clone: Antigen specificity is unknown.

Source: PBMCs, taken after nivolumab (anti-PD-1) treatment. This TCR derives from a person aged 40-85 years with oral cavity squamous cell carcinoma.

Here the CDR3 reads CASSFTSGKSSYEQYF. As DNA, the CDR3 is TGTGCCAGCAGTTTTACTAGCGGGAAGAGCTCCTACGAGCAGTACTTC. The rearrangement uses TRBV28 and TRBJ2-7, with TRBD2 identical over 10 bases. With V trimmed by 3 bases and J by 0 bases, 5 bases remained unmatched. The germline V gene has CDR1 MDHEN and CDR2 SYDVKM. The CDR3 has 16 residues.